A single sample gave rise to the 30 T cell receptor beta chains below, sequenced in a study of metastatic and nonmetastatic thyroid tumors. Treatment of any kind had been given to no patient before thyroid surgery. TCRdb re-processed the PCR reads through MiXCR. The sample contains 30,000 to 40,000 clones, 14% to 15% of which appear only once. Specimen: blood. These receptors were taken from a male donor with papillary thyroid cancer or a benign thyroid nodule (not recorded which). Some clones in this sample may be carry-over from other donors' samples.

The chain couples TRBV6-2 or TRBV6-3 to TRBJ2-1; weak D call: TRBD2 (5 bases). The CDR3 runs to 17 residues. Trimming left V 7 bases short and J 0 bases short, with 19 bases between. Germline V lookup: CDR1 MNHEY, CDR2 SVGEGT. The CDR3 is CASITSLAIHSYNEQFF. The CDR3 nucleotides are TGTGCCAGCATTACAAGCCTAGCCATACACTCCTACAATGAGCAGTTCTTC.

This chain links TRBV14 with TRBJ2-3; D uncertain. The CDR3 runs to 14 residues. The germline V gene encodes CDR1 SGHDN and CDR2 FVKESK. Trimming left V 4 bases short and J 4 bases short, with 12 bases between. The CDR3 reads CASSPPPPADTQYF. Here the CDR3 DNA reads TGTGCCAGCAGCCCCCCCCCCCCGGCAGATACGCAGTATTTT.

This clone occurred many times. The chain employs TRBV29-1 and TRBJ1-2; D not certain. Germline V gene sequence: CDR1 SQVTM, CDR2 ANQGSEA. This CDR3 contains 13 residues. V lost 1 base to trimming and J lost 1 base, with 7 bases between them. CDR3 coding DNA: TGCAGCGTTGAAGTGACCCTTAACTATGGCTACACCTTC. This gives the protein CSVEVTLNYGYTF.

J is TRBJ1-1 and V is TRBV6-2 or TRBV6-3; no firm D call. The CDR3 runs to 12 residues. Trimming cost V 2 bases and J 10 bases, with 11 bases left between them. CDR1 and CDR2 from the germline V gene are MNHEY and SVGEGT. The DNA for the CDR3 is TGTGCCAGCAGTTACGGGCCGTGGGGAGCTTTCTTT. This codes for CASSYGPWGAFF.

V usage is TRBV11-2 and J usage is TRBJ2-1; a possible D gene is TRBD2 (6 bases). The CDR3 totals 15 residues. V was trimmed by 5 bases and J by 4 bases, leaving 15 bases between them. Germline lookup yields CDR1 SGHAT and CDR2 FQNNGV. CDR3 bases: TGTGCCAGCAGCCGGGACTCCTACGGGTACAATGAGCAGTTCTTC. It yields the protein CASSRDSYGYNEQFF.

This clone was observed at least ten times. The DNA of the CDR3 is TGTGCCAGCAGTTTAACGACAGGGGGCCCATACACTGAAGCTTTCTTT. Amino acid sequence: CASSLTTGGPYTEAFF. The chain combines TRBV27 with TRBJ1-1; 10 bases are shared with TRBD1. CDR3 length: 16 residues. V gave up 2 bases and J gave up 3 bases; unmatched junction bases: 6. From germline, CDR1 is MNHEY and CDR2 SMNVEV (reference sequence).

About this clone: A much more abundant neighbour one base away suggests this may be a read error. This chain links TRBV5-4 with TRBJ1-3; D is unresolved. The CDR3 runs 13 residues. The germline gives CDR1 SGHNT, CDR2 YYREEE (reference sequence). CDR3 coding DNA: TGTGTCAGCAGCTTGGGTCAGGAAAACACCATATATTTT. Protein: CVSSLGQENTIYF.

This clone was counted ten times or more. CDR3 coding DNA: TGTGCCAGCAGCCTTGGACAGGGGGGCCAGCCCCAGCATTTT. Protein sequence: CASSLGQGGQPQHF. J is TRBJ1-5 and V is TRBV5-6; 10 bases fit TRBD1. The J segment lost 7 bases and the V segment lost 4 bases, leaving 5 bases of the junction unmatched. CDR3 length: 14 residues. Germline V gives CDR1 SGHDT, CDR2 YYEEEE.

This clone was counted ten times or more. The chain uses TRBV10-2 and TRBJ2-5; D is possibly TRBD2 (6 bases). This CDR3 comprises 14 residues. Deletions cut 7 bases from V and 5 bases from J, with 17 bases between. The germline gives CDR1 WSHSY, CDR2 SAAADI. CDR3 amino acids: CASNPSPGRETQYF. CDR3 sequence (DNA): TGCGCCAGCAATCCGTCACCGGGGAGGGAGACCCAGTACTTC.

This clone has at least ten counts. A single base separates this from a much larger clone, so it may be a read error. The same CDR3 can be traced to other DNA sequences in this sample. The V and J genes are TRBV7-2 and TRBJ2-7; D is undetermined. CDR3 length equals 13 residues. Germline V lookup: CDR1 SGHTA, CDR2 FQGNSA. V dropped 7 bases and J dropped 0 bases, with 10 bases sitting between them. In DNA, the CDR3 is TGTGCCAGCACTCGAGACGCCTCCTACGAGCAGTACTTC. Translated: CASTRDASYEQYF. The full variable domain, completed using reference TRBV7-2 and TRBJ2-7, is GAGVSQSPSNKVTEKGKDVELRCDPISGHTALYWYRQSLGQGLEFLIYFQGNSAPDKSGLPSDRFSAERTGGSVSTLTIQRTQQEDSAVYLCASTRDASYEQYFGPGTRLTVT.

This clone appeared many times. The gene calls are TRBV12-3 or TRBV12-4 and TRBJ1-5; D is uncertain. The length of the CDR3 is 12 residues. Trimming cost V 6 bases and J 5 bases, with 8 bases left between them. The chain's CDR3 is CASSPSDQPQHF. The CDR3 bases are TGTGCCAGCAGCCCCTCGGATCAGCCCCAGCATTTT.

The sample holds many counts of this clone. V usage is TRBV7-9 and J usage is TRBJ1-2; D call uncertain. V lost 2 bases and J 2 bases, leaving 9 bases between the germline ends. In germline, CDR1 is SEHNR, CDR2 FQNEAQ (reference sequence). The CDR3 is made up of 14 amino acids. The CDR3 loop is CASSLTDPNYGYTF. The CDR3 nucleotides are TGTGCCAGCAGCTTAACCGACCCCAACTATGGCTACACCTTC.

The sample holds many counts of this clone. This sequence joins TRBV20-1 and TRBJ2-5; 7 nucleotides agree with TRBD1. The length of the CDR3 is 12 residues. V lost 7 bases to trimming and J lost 0 bases; unmatched junction nucleotides: 2. Germline CDR1 reads DFQATT; CDR2 reads SNEGSKA (reference sequence). CDR3 protein: CSGQGNQETQYF. The CDR3 DNA reads as TGCAGTGGACAGGGTAACCAAGAGACCCAGTACTTC.

This clone was seen ten or more times. The chain recombines TRBV5-1 with TRBJ1-2; 9 bases agree with TRBD1. Germline CDR1 and CDR2: SGHRS and YFSETQ. CDR3 length: 14 amino acids. V was clipped by 4 bases and J by 5 bases; unmatched bases: 6. The CDR3 bases are TGCGCCAGCAGCACCGGGACAGGGTTTTATGGCTACACCTTC. Encoded protein: CASSTGTGFYGYTF.

This clone was seen ten or more times. The rearrangement joins TRBV9 to TRBJ2-3; no firm D call. The CDR3 length is 14 residues. V lost 0 bases, J lost 6 bases, and 11 bases lay in between. Germline assignment: CDR1 SGDLS and CDR2 YYNGEE. CDR3 nucleotide sequence: TGTGCCAGCAGCGTAGGAGGTAGGTCGGATACGCAGTATTTT. This encodes CASSVGGRSDTQYF.

This clone has ten or more counts. Other nucleotide sequences from this sample produce the same CDR3. V usage is TRBV10-2 and J usage is TRBJ2-1, with 9 bases that match TRBD2. Per germline, CDR1 WSHSY and CDR2 SAAADI. The CDR3 covers 13 residues. V dropped 8 bases and J dropped 6; count of bases not matched to a gene: 5. CDR3 in amino acids: CASSGGLANEQFF. CDR3 sequence (DNA): TGCGCCAGCTCGGGGGGACTAGCCAATGAGCAGTTCTTC.

Many counts were recorded for this clone. The chain uses TRBV6-5 and TRBJ2-5; D is ambiguous. V dropped 0 bases and J dropped 5 bases, with 7 bases sitting between them. The CDR3 length is 13 residues. Germline V CDR1 and CDR2: MNHEY, SVGAGI. The CDR3 loop is CASSYSPRETQYF. For the CDR3, the DNA is TGTGCCAGCAGTTACTCGCCGAGGGAGACCCAGTACTTC.

With respect to this clone: The junction does not match germline at one end; this may be a read error. The genes are TRBV27 and TRBJ1-3; D is possibly TRBD1 (5 bases). Germline lookup yields CDR1 MNHEY and CDR2 SMNVEV (reference sequence). CDR3 length: 14 residues. Written as DNA, the CDR3 is TGTTCCAGCAGGGCGGCATGGGTTAGAAACACCATATATTTT. Amino acids: CSSRAAWVRNTIYF.

About this clone itself: The junction departs from the called germline gene at one end, perhaps through a read error. The gene calls are TRBV27 and TRBJ2-3; maybe TRBD1 (5 bases). The CDR3 has 17 amino acids. Germline CDR1 and CDR2: MNHEY and SMNVEV (reference sequence). The CDR3 DNA reads as TGCACCAGCAGTCCCCCTTCAAGGGGAAACCCCACAGATACGCAGTATTTT. Amino acid sequence: CTSSPPSRGNPTDTQYF.

This clone showed up many times. One base away lies a much larger clone, so this may be a sequencing read error. CDR3 in amino acids: CASVAGGAHNEQFF. The CDR3 region has the DNA TGTGCCAGCGTAGCGGGAGGGGCCCACAATGAGCAGTTCTTC. V and J are TRBV6-1 and TRBJ2-1; 11 bases map to TRBD2. Trimming cost V 8 bases and J 5 bases; bases outside gene matches: 5. Germline-derived CDR1 and CDR2 are MNHNS and SASEGT. There are 14 residues in the CDR3.

This clone was recorded at least ten times. This chain links TRBV7-8 with TRBJ2-7; TRBD2 matches at 10 bases. Trimming at V came to 6 bases and at J to 3 bases, leaving 8 bases not matched to a gene. CDR1 and CDR2 from the germline V gene are SGHVS and FQNEAQ. This CDR3 has 15 residues. The CDR3 is CASRSPGLAVYEQYF. The CDR3 nucleotides are TGTGCCAGCAGGTCTCCAGGACTAGCGGTCTACGAGCAGTACTTC.

This clone came up once. The chain couples TRBV11-2 to TRBJ2-1; a weak D match, TRBD2 (6 bases). V lost 1 base and J lost 6, with 13 bases in between. The CDR3 is 15 amino acids. Germline V gene data show CDR1 as SGHAT and CDR2 as FQNNGV. The CDR3 DNA follows: TGTGCCAGCAGCTTAGGAGCGGACTATGGCAATGAGCAGTTCTTC. Amino acids: CASSLGADYGNEQFF. Looking up the rest from reference TRBV11-2 and TRBJ2-1 gives the full variable domain: EAGVAQSPRYKIIEKRQSVAFWCNPISGHATLYWYQQILGQGPKLLIQFQNNGVVDDSQLPKDRFSAERLKGVDSTLKIQPAKLEDSAVYLCASSLGADYGNEQFFGPGTRLTVL.

The J gene is TRBJ2-1, the V gene TRBV11-1; 7 bases are shared with TRBD1. Germline V gene lookup returns CDR1 SGHAT and CDR2 FQDESV (reference sequence). V was pared by 5 bases and J by 6 bases, with 4 bases of the junction left unmatched. The CDR3 loop spans 13 amino acids. The CDR3 region has the DNA TGTGCCAGCAGCCGAGACAGGGTCAATGAGCAGTTCTTC. Its protein product is CASSRDRVNEQFF.

The chain joins TRBV12-3 or TRBV12-4 to TRBJ2-7; no reliable D call. The CDR3 covers 12 residues. V dropped 5 bases and J dropped 4 bases, with 9 bases sitting between them. The CDR3: CASSGLNYEQYF. The CDR3 DNA reads TGTGCCAGCAGTGGCTTAAATTACGAGCAGTACTTC.

This clone was counted ten times or more. This chain joins TRBV6-1 and TRBJ2-3, with D hard to call. The CDR3 is made up of 13 amino acids. V lost 5 bases to trimming and J lost 1 base, with 7 bases between them. Looked up from germline, CDR1 is MNHNS and CDR2 is SASEGT. The CDR3 sequence is CASSPGGTDTQYF. CDR3 sequence (DNA): TGTGCCAGCAGTCCCGGCGGCACAGATACGCAGTATTTT.

The chain employs TRBV10-3 and TRBJ2-7, with 9 bases lining up with TRBD2. The CDR3 totals 19 residues. V shed 4 bases, J shed 3 bases, and the junction held 19 bases outside the gene matches. Germline V gene sequence: CDR1 ENHRY, CDR2 SYGVKD. The DNA of the CDR3 is TGTGCCATCAGTGTCGGCAAAACTAGCGGGTTCCCTGGGATCTACGAGCAGTACTTC. Translating gives CAISVGKTSGFPGIYEQYF.

Points on this clone: Other DNA variants within this sample encode the same CDR3. CDR3: CASSHPSGTSMETQYF. The CDR3 region has the DNA TGTGCCAGCAGCCATCCCTCCGGGACGTCAATGGAGACCCAGTACTTC. This sequence joins TRBV5-4 and TRBJ2-5; D possibly uses TRBD1 or TRBD2 (5 bases each). Germline CDR1 and CDR2: SGHNT and YYREEE (reference sequence). The CDR3 loop spans 16 amino acids. V was shortened by 4 bases and J by 5 bases, with 21 bases between the two germline ends. Full variable domain (rest looked up from reference TRBV5-4 and TRBJ2-5): ETGVTQSPTHLIKTRGQQVTLRCSSQSGHNTVSWYQQALGQGPQFIFQYYREEENGRGNFPPRFSGLQFPNYSSELNVNALELDDSALYLCASSHPSGTSMETQYFGPGTRLLVL.

On this clone itself: A single base separates this from a much larger clone, so it may be a read error. The rearrangement joins TRBV20-1 to TRBJ2-5; D uncertain. The CDR3 totals 10 residues. The V gene's germline CDR1 is DFQATT and CDR2 SNEGSKA (reference sequence). Here the CDR3 reads CIAIQETQYF. As DNA, the CDR3 is TGCATTGCTATTCAAGAGACCCAGTACTTC.

This clone appeared a few times. This chain links TRBV28 with TRBJ2-7, with 13 bases matching TRBD2. Trimming at V came to 6 bases and at J to 3 bases, leaving 11 bases not matched to a gene. The germline V gene has CDR1 MDHEN and CDR2 SYDVKM. This CDR3 has 17 amino acids. CDR3 coding DNA: TGTGCCAGCAGCTTGACCGGGACTAGCGGGGCCGACTACGAGCAGTACTTC. Translating it yields CASSLTGTSGADYEQYF.

This clone was recorded a few times. Germline and junction disagree at one end, which may indicate a read error. The chain joins TRBV28 to TRBJ2-5; TRBD2 agrees at 8 bases. The germline CDR1 and CDR2 sequences are MDHEN and SYDVKM. The CDR3 has 15 residues. The CDR3 DNA sequence: TGTGCCAGCAGTACATCGGGACTAGGGGAAGAGACCCAGTACTTT. This codes for CASSTSGLGEETQYF.